The following is a TCR beta chain sequence with its context. With a much larger clone just one base away, this may be a read error. The entry originates in a study of T-cell reconstitution after alpha-beta-depleted transplantation in children. CDR1 and CDR2 from the germline V gene are SEHNR and FQNEAQ (reference sequence). The CDR3 spans 14 residues. Preparation of the TCRbeta library involved a method that used unique molecular identifiers. TCRdb fed the PCR reads into MiXCR, producing one record per CDR3 protein. This table holds nearly 400,000 distinct CDR3 sequences, roughly 20% found once. The material was PBMCs from the stem cell graft donor, obtained from the stem cell graft. This chain joins TRBV7-9 and TRBJ2-7; D may be TRBD1 or TRBD2 (6 bases each). This receptor was identified in a human donor who donated a stem cell graft to a child with acute myeloid leukemia. CDR3 DNA sequence: TGTGCCAGCAGCCCCCACAGGGACTCCTACGAGCTGTACTTC. Translated, it gives CASSPHRDSYELYF.